These T cell receptor beta chains were read from a single sample in a study of technical replicates of blood from a handful of donors. Only in-frame clones appear in the TCRdb table, and some are missing; sequencing was by immunoSEQ multiplex PCR. The table records about 50,000 clones, about 96% of them present only once. The sequenced sample was T cells isolated from PBMCs. The receptors come from a human donor in good health. Both conserved end residues are part of each CDR3. Each record gives: CDR3 protein, CDR3 DNA, V gene, clone size, J gene, D gene. The D gene is left open where the match is weak. The listing skips clone size in some rows; elsewhere it reads once, few, many or a size class.

CSVEGGIGGYTF,TGCAGCGTCGAGGGAGGAATAGGAGGCTACACCTTC,TRBV29-1,-,TRBJ1-2,-
CASSWLAIPNTGELFF,TGCGCCAGCAGCTGGCTAGCAATCCCTAACACCGGGGAGCTGTTTTTT,TRBV4-3,-,TRBJ2-2,-
CASSARSLNTEAFF,TGTGCCAGCAGCGCTAGATCGTTGAACACTGAAGCTTTCTTT,TRBV6-6,-,TRBJ1-1,-
CASSETVSYEQYF,TGTGCCAGCAGTGAAACGGTCTCCTACGAGCAGTACTTC,TRBV6-1,-,TRBJ2-7,-
CASSWRTGELFF,TGTGCCAGCAGCTGGAGGACCGGGGAGCTGTTTTTT,TRBV6-6,-,TRBJ2-2,-
CASSQGGTSGAPNTQYF,TGTGCCAGCAGCCAAGGCGGGACTAGCGGGGCCCCCAATACGCAGTATTTT,TRBV7-9,-,TRBJ2-3,TRBD2
CASSLGSSGSYETQYF,TGCGCCAGCAGCTTGGGATCTAGCGGGAGTTATGAGACCCAGTACTTC,TRBV5-1,once,TRBJ2-5,TRBD2
CAWSGGSQGNEQFF,TGTGCCTGGAGTGGAGGCAGCCAGGGCAATGAGCAGTTCTTC,TRBV30,-,TRBJ2-1,-
CASSFGDSYEQYF,TGTGCCAGCAGTTTCGGGGACTCCTACGAGCAGTACTTC,TRBV28,-,TRBJ2-7,-
CAISVQGYEQYF,TGTGCCATCAGTGTACAGGGGTACGAGCAGTACTTC,TRBV10-3,-,TRBJ2-7,TRBD1
CASSLGTGYEKLFF,TGCGCCAGCAGCCTAGGGACAGGGTACGAAAAACTGTTTTTT,TRBV4-1,-,TRBJ1-4,TRBD1